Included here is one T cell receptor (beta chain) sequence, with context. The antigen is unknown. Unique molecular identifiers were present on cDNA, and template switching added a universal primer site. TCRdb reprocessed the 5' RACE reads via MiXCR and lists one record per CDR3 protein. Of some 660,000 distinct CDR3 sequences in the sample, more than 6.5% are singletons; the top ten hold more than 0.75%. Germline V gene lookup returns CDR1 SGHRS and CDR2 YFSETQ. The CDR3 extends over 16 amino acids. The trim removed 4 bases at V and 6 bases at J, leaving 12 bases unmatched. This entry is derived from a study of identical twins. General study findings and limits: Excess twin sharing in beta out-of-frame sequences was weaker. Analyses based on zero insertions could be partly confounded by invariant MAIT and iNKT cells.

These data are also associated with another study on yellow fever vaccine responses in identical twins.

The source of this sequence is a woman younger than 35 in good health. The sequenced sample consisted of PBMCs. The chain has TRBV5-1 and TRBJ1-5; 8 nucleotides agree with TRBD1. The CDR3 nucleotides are TGCGCCAGCAGCCCTGGAGCAGGGGGCGCGGGTCAGCCCCAGCATTTT. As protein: CASSPGAGGAGQPQHF.